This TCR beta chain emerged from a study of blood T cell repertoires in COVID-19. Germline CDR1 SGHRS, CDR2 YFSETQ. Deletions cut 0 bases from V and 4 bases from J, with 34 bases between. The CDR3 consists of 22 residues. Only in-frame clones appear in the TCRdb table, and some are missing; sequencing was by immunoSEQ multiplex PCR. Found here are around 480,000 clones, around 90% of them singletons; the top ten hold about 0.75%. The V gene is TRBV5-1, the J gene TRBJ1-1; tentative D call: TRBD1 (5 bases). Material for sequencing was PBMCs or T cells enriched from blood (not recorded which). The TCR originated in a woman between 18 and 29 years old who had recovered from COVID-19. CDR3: CASSLEGHQGQAIGIDFTEAFF. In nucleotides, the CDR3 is TGCGCCAGCAGCTTGGAAGGACACCAAGGCCAGGCAATAGGGATAGATTTCACTGAAGCTTTCTTT.